Listed below are T cell receptor beta chains from one sample, sequenced in a study of cytomegalovirus exposure and HLA in healthy donors. Profiled with immunoSEQ multiplex PCR; TCRdb holds only in-frame clones, not every one. The table includes under 200,000 clones, 60% to 80% detected once. The sequencing input was PBMCs. All receptors derive from a man aged 60-69 years in good health and CMV-seronegative. CDR3s include the opening cysteine and the closing phenylalanine or tryptophan. D genes are given only for firm matches. Clone size is not always given. Where it is, it says once, few, many or a class for expanded clones.

V gene: TRBV5-1
D gene: .
clone size: .
J gene: TRBJ2-7
CDR3 protein: CASTLGSEQYF
CDR3 DNA: TGCGCCAGCACCCTGGGGAGCGAGCAGTACTTC

V gene: TRBV28
D gene: .
clone size: .
J gene: TRBJ2-1
CDR3 protein: CASSPNNEQFF
CDR3 DNA: TGTGCCAGCAGTCCAAACAATGAGCAGTTCTTC

V gene: TRBV30
D gene: TRBD2
clone size: .
J gene: TRBJ2-2
CDR3 protein: CASRMTSGRGTGELFF
CDR3 DNA: TGTGCCTCTAGGATGACTAGCGGGAGGGGGACCGGGGAGCTGTTTTTT

V gene: TRBV11-2
D gene: .
clone size: .
J gene: TRBJ2-5
CDR3 protein: CATQPKGWTQETQYF
CDR3 DNA: TGTGCCACCCAACCTAAGGGTTGGACACAAGAGACCCAGTACTTC

V gene: TRBV5-6
D gene: TRBD1
clone size: .
J gene: TRBJ2-7
CDR3 protein: CASSYGTVWEQYF
CDR3 DNA: TGTGCCAGCAGCTACGGGACAGTCTGGGAGCAGTACTTC

V gene: TRBV6-1
D gene: .
clone size: few
J gene: TRBJ1-5
CDR3 protein: CASSESGGSQPQHF
CDR3 DNA: TGTGCCAGCAGTGAATCGGGGGGTAGCCAGCCCCAGCATTTT

V gene: TRBV18
D gene: TRBD1
clone size: .
J gene: TRBJ1-4
CDR3 protein: CASSPQGDTNEKLFF
CDR3 DNA: TGTGCCAGCTCACCGCAGGGGGATACTAATGAAAAACTGTTTTTT

V gene: TRBV29-1
D gene: TRBD2
clone size: .
J gene: TRBJ2-7
CDR3 protein: CSVLDRETSGGYEQYF
CDR3 DNA: TGCAGCGTATTAGACAGGGAAACTAGCGGGGGGTACGAGCAGTACTTC

V gene: TRBV30
D gene: .
clone size: once
J gene: TRBJ1-1
CDR3 protein: CAWESGGYPEAFF
CDR3 DNA: TGTGCCTGGGAGAGTGGGGGGTACCCTGAAGCTTTCTTT

V gene: TRBV5-1
D gene: .
clone size: .
J gene: TRBJ2-6
CDR3 protein: CASSPQRHTRSSGANVLTF
CDR3 DNA: TGCGCCAGCAGCCCGCAGAGACACACAAGAAGCTCTGGGGCCAACGTCCTGACTTTC

V gene: TRBV10-1
D gene: TRBD2
clone size: .
J gene: TRBJ2-5
CDR3 protein: CARITSGPQETQYF
CDR3 DNA: TGCGCCAGGATTACTAGCGGGCCCCAAGAGACCCAGTACTTC

V gene: TRBV9
D gene: .
clone size: once
J gene: TRBJ2-5
CDR3 protein: CASSVGAGPMGETQYF
CDR3 DNA: TGTGCCAGCAGCGTAGGGGCAGGCCCGATGGGAGAGACCCAGTACTTC

V gene: TRBV18
D gene: TRBD1
clone size: .
J gene: TRBJ2-7
CDR3 protein: CASSPNTQGAIYEQYF
CDR3 DNA: TGTGCCAGCTCACCAAATACACAGGGGGCAATCTACGAGCAGTACTTC

V gene: TRBV2
D gene: .
clone size: .
J gene: TRBJ1-2
CDR3 protein: CASNQGTDGYTF
CDR3 DNA: TGTGCCAGCAATCAGGGGACGGATGGCTACACCTTC

V gene: TRBV5-1
D gene: .
clone size: .
J gene: TRBJ2-5
CDR3 protein: CASSLALETQYF
CDR3 DNA: TGCGCCAGCAGCTTGGCCTTAGAGACCCAGTACTTC

V gene: TRBV6-1
D gene: TRBD2
clone size: once
J gene: TRBJ2-5
CDR3 protein: CASSEGVAGGSETQYF
CDR3 DNA: TGTGCCAGCAGTGAAGGGGTAGCGGGAGGTTCGGAGACCCAGTACTTC

V gene: TRBV27
D gene: TRBD2
clone size: .
J gene: TRBJ2-5
CDR3 protein: CASSLAGGPWETQYF
CDR3 DNA: TGTGCCAGCAGTCTCGCGGGGGGGCCGTGGGAGACCCAGTACTTC

V gene: TRBV7-6
D gene: .
clone size: .
J gene: TRBJ2-2
CDR3 protein: CASSLGGGVFSGELFF
CDR3 DNA: TGTGCCAGCAGCTTAGGAGGGGGAGTTTTTTCCGGGGAGCTGTTTTTT

V gene: TRBV10-2
D gene: TRBD2
clone size: .
J gene: TRBJ2-1
CDR3 protein: CASRIAGGIEQFF
CDR3 DNA: TGCGCCAGCAGGATAGCGGGGGGCATTGAGCAGTTCTTC

V gene: TRBV2
D gene: TRBD2
clone size: .
J gene: TRBJ2-7
CDR3 protein: CASSPGGVSSYEQYF
CDR3 DNA: TGTGCCAGCAGTCCCGGGGGGGTTAGCTCCTACGAGCAGTACTTC

V gene: TRBV29-1
D gene: .
clone size: few
J gene: TRBJ2-5
CDR3 protein: CSVIPLDKPGAQYF
CDR3 DNA: TGCAGCGTTATTCCTTTGGACAAACCCGGAGCCCAGTACTTC

V gene: TRBV5-8
D gene: .
clone size: .
J gene: TRBJ2-5
CDR3 protein: CASSSYLSGRRETQYF
CDR3 DNA: TGTGCCAGCAGCTCCTACTTATCGGGCCGGAGGGAGACCCAGTACTTC

V gene: TRBV5-1
D gene: TRBD2
clone size: once
J gene: TRBJ2-3
CDR3 protein: CASSLASGGADTQYF
CDR3 DNA: TGCGCCAGCAGCCTCGCCAGCGGGGGGGCAGATACGCAGTATTTT

V gene: TRBV6-5
D gene: .
clone size: .
J gene: TRBJ1-1
CDR3 protein: CASSRTGPSGTEAFF
CDR3 DNA: TGTGCCAGCAGCCGAACAGGGCCTTCGGGCACTGAAGCTTTCTTT

V gene: TRBV5-5
D gene: .
clone size: .
J gene: TRBJ1-2
CDR3 protein: CASSLALSSDYGYTF
CDR3 DNA: TGTGCCAGCAGCTTGGCGTTGAGTTCGGACTATGGCTACACCTTC

V gene: TRBV6-5
D gene: TRBD1
clone size: many
J gene: TRBJ1-5
CDR3 protein: CASSLHTGGNQPQHF
CDR3 DNA: TGTGCCAGCAGTTTACACACAGGGGGCAATCAGCCCCAGCATTTT

V gene: TRBV29-1
D gene: .
clone size: .
J gene: TRBJ2-3
CDR3 protein: CSVPSQGTKADTQYF
CDR3 DNA: TGCAGCGTTCCCTCCCAGGGGACTAAGGCAGATACGCAGTATTTT

V gene: TRBV11-2
D gene: .
clone size: .
J gene: TRBJ1-2
CDR3 protein: CASSLLRGGRVPYGYTF
CDR3 DNA: TGTGCCAGCAGCTTGCTTAGAGGCGGCAGGGTCCCCTATGGCTACACCTTC

V gene: TRBV5-1
D gene: .
clone size: .
J gene: TRBJ2-5
CDR3 protein: CASSLAIQPQETQYF
CDR3 DNA: TGCGCCAGCAGCTTGGCCATACAGCCTCAAGAGACCCAGTACTTC

V gene: TRBV10-3
D gene: TRBD1
clone size: .
J gene: TRBJ1-2
CDR3 protein: CASQTRQGANYGYTF
CDR3 DNA: TGTGCCTCCCAGACGAGGCAGGGGGCAAACTATGGCTACACCTTC

V gene: TRBV6-5
D gene: .
clone size: .
J gene: TRBJ1-1
CDR3 protein: CASSYTPSGNTEAFF
CDR3 DNA: TGTGCCAGCAGTTATACCCCTTCAGGGAACACTGAAGCTTTCTTT

V gene: TRBV2
D gene: TRBD1
clone size: .
J gene: TRBJ2-2
CDR3 protein: CASSEGQVGTGELFF
CDR3 DNA: TGTGCCAGCAGTGAGGGACAGGTGGGCACCGGGGAGCTGTTTTTT

V gene: TRBV10-3
D gene: TRBD1
clone size: .
J gene: TRBJ1-3
CDR3 protein: CAITGTAGNTIYF
CDR3 DNA: TGTGCCATCACCGGGACAGCTGGAAACACCATATATTTT

V gene: TRBV4-2
D gene: .
clone size: .
J gene: TRBJ1-1
CDR3 protein: CASSQGDMNTEAFF
CDR3 DNA: TGTGCCAGCAGCCAAGGGGACATGAACACTGAAGCTTTCTTT

V gene: TRBV7-2
D gene: TRBD1
clone size: few
J gene: TRBJ2-2
CDR3 protein: CASRVPGQGRTGELFF
CDR3 DNA: TGTGCCAGCAGAGTACCGGGACAGGGAAGGACCGGGGAGCTGTTTTTT

V gene: TRBV6-5
D gene: .
clone size: .
J gene: TRBJ1-1
CDR3 protein: CASSNQGLDTEAFF
CDR3 DNA: TGTGCCAGCAGTAATCAGGGGTTGGACACTGAAGCTTTCTTT

V gene: TRBV6-5
D gene: .
clone size: .
J gene: TRBJ2-2
CDR3 protein: CASKSGGSTGELFF
CDR3 DNA: TGTGCCAGCAAATCGGGGGGCAGTACCGGGGAGCTGTTTTTT

V gene: TRBV5-1
D gene: .
clone size: .
J gene: TRBJ1-5
CDR3 protein: CASSLEPYSNQPQHF
CDR3 DNA: TGCGCCAGCAGCTTGGAGCCCTATAGCAATCAGCCCCAGCATTTT

V gene: TRBV6-1
D gene: .
clone size: few
J gene: TRBJ1-5
CDR3 protein: CASSATWGGNQPQHF
CDR3 DNA: TGTGCCAGCAGTGCAACTTGGGGAGGCAATCAGCCCCAGCATTTT

V gene: TRBV18
D gene: .
clone size: .
J gene: TRBJ1-1
CDR3 protein: CASSPREGNTEAFF
CDR3 DNA: TGTGCCAGCTCACCACGGGAGGGGAACACTGAAGCTTTCTTT

V gene: TRBV2
D gene: TRBD2
clone size: .
J gene: TRBJ2-3
CDR3 protein: CASSRDGGDTDTQYF
CDR3 DNA: TGTGCCAGCAGCCGGGATGGGGGGGACACAGATACGCAGTATTTT

V gene: TRBV28
D gene: .
clone size: once
J gene: TRBJ1-1
CDR3 protein: CASRTTKAFF
CDR3 DNA: TGTGCCAGCAGGACCACTAAAGCTTTCTTT

V gene: TRBV29-1
D gene: .
clone size: once
J gene: TRBJ2-5
CDR3 protein: CSVGGETQYF
CDR3 DNA: TGCAGCGTCGGCGGGGAGACCCAGTACTTC

V gene: TRBV19
D gene: TRBD2
clone size: .
J gene: TRBJ2-7
CDR3 protein: CASSTGLAGGPNPAEQYF
CDR3 DNA: TGTGCCAGTAGTACGGGACTAGCGGGAGGGCCCAACCCGGCCGAGCAGTACTTC

V gene: TRBV11-3
D gene: TRBD2
clone size: .
J gene: TRBJ2-5
CDR3 protein: CASSLGRAGGRETQYF
CDR3 DNA: TGTGCCAGCAGCTTAGGACGAGCGGGAGGGCGAGAGACCCAGTACTTC

V gene: TRBV7-2
D gene: .
clone size: .
J gene: TRBJ2-7
CDR3 protein: CASSAQPGASYEQYF
CDR3 DNA: TGTGCCAGCAGCGCCCAACCGGGAGCCTCCTACGAGCAGTACTTC

V gene: TRBV6-5
D gene: TRBD2
clone size: .
J gene: TRBJ2-7
CDR3 protein: CASSRLAADYEQYF
CDR3 DNA: TGTGCCAGCAGTCGACTAGCGGCAGATTACGAGCAGTACTTC

V gene: TRBV5-1
D gene: TRBD1
clone size: .
J gene: TRBJ1-3
CDR3 protein: CASSSTPTGSLGNTIYF
CDR3 DNA: TGCGCCAGCAGCTCAACCCCGACAGGGTCGCTAGGAAACACCATATATTTT